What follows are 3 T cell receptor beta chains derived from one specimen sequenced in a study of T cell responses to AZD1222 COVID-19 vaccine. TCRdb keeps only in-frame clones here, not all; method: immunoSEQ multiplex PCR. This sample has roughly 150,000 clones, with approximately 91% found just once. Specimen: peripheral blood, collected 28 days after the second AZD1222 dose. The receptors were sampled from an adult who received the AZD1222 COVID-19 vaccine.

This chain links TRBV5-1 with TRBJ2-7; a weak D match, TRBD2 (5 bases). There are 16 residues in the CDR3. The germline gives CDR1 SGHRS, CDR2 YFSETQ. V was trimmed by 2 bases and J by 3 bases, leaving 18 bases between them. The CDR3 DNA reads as TGCGCCAGCAGCTTAGGATGGGGAGCCGACTTCTACGAGCAGTACTTC. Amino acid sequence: CASSLGWGADFYEQYF.

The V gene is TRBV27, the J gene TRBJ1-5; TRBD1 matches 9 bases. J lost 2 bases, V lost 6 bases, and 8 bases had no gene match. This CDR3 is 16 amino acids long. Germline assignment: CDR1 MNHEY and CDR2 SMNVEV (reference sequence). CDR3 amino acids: CASRGTGGGGNQPQHF. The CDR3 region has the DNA TGTGCCAGCAGGGGCACAGGGGGCGGGGGCAATCAGCCCCAGCATTTT.

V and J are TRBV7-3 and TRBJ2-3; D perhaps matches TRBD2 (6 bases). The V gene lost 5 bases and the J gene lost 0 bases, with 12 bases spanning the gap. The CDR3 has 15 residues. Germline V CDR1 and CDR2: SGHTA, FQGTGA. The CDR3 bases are TGTGCCAGCAGCCAAACGGGACTTAGCACAGATACGCAGTATTTT. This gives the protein CASSQTGLSTDTQYF.